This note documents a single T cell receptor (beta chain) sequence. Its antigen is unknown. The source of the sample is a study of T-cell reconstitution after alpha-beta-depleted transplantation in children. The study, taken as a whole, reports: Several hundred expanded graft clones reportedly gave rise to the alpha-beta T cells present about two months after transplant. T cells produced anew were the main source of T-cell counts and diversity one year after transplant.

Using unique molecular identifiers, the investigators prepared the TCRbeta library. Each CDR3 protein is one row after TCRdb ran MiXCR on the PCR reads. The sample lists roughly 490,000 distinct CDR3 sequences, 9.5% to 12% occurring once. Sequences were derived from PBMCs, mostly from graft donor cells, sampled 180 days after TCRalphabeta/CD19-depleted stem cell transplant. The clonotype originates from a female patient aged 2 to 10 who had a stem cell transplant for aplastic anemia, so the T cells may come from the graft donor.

Here the CDR3 reads CASSSGTSNTGELFF. CDR3 bases: TGTGCCAGCAGCTCCGGGACTTCGAACACCGGGGAGCTGTTTTTT. The rearrangement links TRBV11-3 to TRBJ2-2, with a possible D match to TRBD2 (6 bases). The CDR3 has 15 residues. Trimming left V 4 bases short and J 0 bases short, with 9 bases between. Germline assignment: CDR1 SGHNT and CDR2 YENEEA.